The 25 T cell receptor beta chains reported below all come from one sample, sequenced in a study of T cell responses to AZD1222 COVID-19 vaccine. Assay: immunoSEQ multiplex PCR; the TCRdb copy retains only in-frame clones and omits some. Among some 130,000 clones listed, approximately 90% were seen once. The sequencing here drew on peripheral blood, taken on day 0 of AZD1222 vaccination. Receptor source: an adult in good health.

V is TRBV5-1 and J is TRBJ2-3, with D tentatively TRBD1 (7 bases). The V and J ends lost 5 bases and 2 bases respectively, with 18 bases between them. The CDR3 contains 16 residues. CDR1 and CDR2 from the germline V gene are SGHRS and YFSETQ. CDR3 nucleotide sequence: TGCGCCAGCAGGGGGGGACAGCTATTAAACACAGATACGCAGTATTTT. Encoded protein: CASRGGQLLNTDTQYF. Full variable domain (remainder filled in from reference TRBV5-1 and TRBJ2-3): KAGVTQTPRYLIKTRGQQVTLSCSPISGHRSVSWYQQTPGQGLQFLFEYFSETQRNKGNFPGRFSGRQFSNSRSEMNVSTLELGDSALYLCASRGGQLLNTDTQYFGPGTRLTVL.

The V and J genes are TRBV9 and TRBJ2-3; D uncertain. Between the trimmed V and J ends, which lost 0 bases and 2 bases, there was a span of 7 bases. This CDR3 contains 14 residues. The germline V gene has CDR1 SGDLS and CDR2 YYNGEE. The CDR3 DNA reads as TGTGCCAGCAGCGTAGCACAATACACAGATACGCAGTATTTT. Its protein product is CASSVAQYTDTQYF.

This chain connects TRBV3-1 (or the pseudogene TRBV3-2) to TRBJ1-2; D perhaps matches TRBD1 (5 bases). V dropped 0 bases and J dropped 4 bases, with 15 bases sitting between them. The germline gives CDR1 LGHDT, CDR2 YNNKEL (reference sequence). This CDR3 is built from 16 residues. The CDR3 nucleotides read TGTGCCAGCAGCCAAGATCGGGAGGGGTGGCTCTATGGCTACACCTTC. The encoded protein is CASSQDREGWLYGYTF.

The chain carries TRBV7-8 and TRBJ1-5; D is perhaps TRBD1 (6 bases). Trimming removed 8 bases from V and 4 bases from J, with 15 bases in between. Germline values: CDR1 SGHVS, CDR2 FQNEAQ. The CDR3 contains 14 residues. As DNA, the CDR3 is TGTGCCAGCCGAGCAGGGGCCACGAATCAGCCCCAGCATTTT. This gives the protein CASRAGATNQPQHF.

V and J are TRBV29-1 and TRBJ1-5; D gene ambiguous. The CDR3 runs 14 residues. Germline V gene lookup returns CDR1 SQVTM and CDR2 ANQGSEA. V gave up 5 bases and J gave up 0 bases, with 11 bases separating them. CDR3 residues: CSVSEQFSNQPQHF. The CDR3 nucleotides are TGCAGCGTTAGTGAACAATTTAGCAATCAGCCCCAGCATTTT.

This chain links TRBV27 with TRBJ2-2; 11 bases align to TRBD2. Germline lookup yields CDR1 MNHEY and CDR2 SMNVEV (reference sequence). The length of the CDR3 is 18 residues. Unmatched junction bases numbered 11, after V lost 7 bases and J lost 1 base. The CDR3 loop reads CASTMILAGGQNTGELFF. In DNA form, the CDR3 reads TGTGCCAGCACGATGATCCTAGCGGGAGGCCAGAACACCGGGGAGCTGTTTTTT.

The chain couples TRBV5-1 to TRBJ1-1; 11 bases match TRBD1. Germline-derived CDR1 and CDR2 are SGHRS and YFSETQ. This CDR3 contains 18 residues. The V segment lost 4 bases and the J segment 2 bases; nucleotides outside the gene matches: 13. CDR3 protein: CASSAPRTGGAGNTEAFF. In DNA, the CDR3 is TGCGCCAGCAGCGCACCAAGGACAGGGGGCGCAGGAAACACTGAAGCTTTCTTT.

The V call is TRBV16, the J call TRBJ1-1, with D perhaps TRBD1 (6 bases). CDR1 is KGHSY, CDR2 FQNENV, per germline. V gave up 0 bases and J gave up 11 bases, with 22 bases separating them. The CDR3 extends over 16 amino acids. CDR3 in amino acids: CASSQSSLLTGGNAFF. DNA for the CDR3: TGTGCCAGCAGCCAATCGTCTTTATTAACCGGGGGCAATGCTTTCTTT.

This chain connects TRBV7-2 to TRBJ2-6, with D possibly being TRBD1 (7 bases). V was clipped by 2 bases and J by 0 bases, with 17 bases between them. CDR3 length equals 19 residues. Germline loops: CDR1 SGHTA, CDR2 FQGNSA. For the CDR3, the DNA is TGTGCCAGCAGCTTACGAGGTCAGGGGGGAAGCTCTGGGGCCAACGTCCTGACTTTC. Its protein product is CASSLRGQGGSSGANVLTF.

This chain uses TRBV7-2 with TRBJ2-7, with D maybe TRBD1 (6 bases). The V end lost 10 bases, the J end lost 3 bases, and 10 bases lay between the germline ends. The CDR3 sequence is 11 residues long. Germline CDR1 is SGHTA and CDR2 is FQGNSA. CDR3 region: CATGQVYEQYF. DNA for the CDR3: TGTGCCACGGGACAAGTCTACGAGCAGTACTTC. Drawing the rest from reference TRBV7-2 and TRBJ2-7, the complete variable domain is GAGVSQSPSNKVTEKGKDVELRCDPISGHTALYWYRQSLGQGLEFLIYFQGNSAPDKSGLPSDRFSAERTGGSVSTLTIQRTQQEDSAVYLCATGQVYEQYFGPGTRLTVT.

The CDR3 bases are TGTGCCAGCAGACCCCACAGGGGGCTCTCCGATGGCTACACCTTC. Amino acids: CASRPHRGLSDGYTF. The gene calls are TRBV7-7 and TRBJ1-2; 9 positions match TRBD1. The CDR3 extends over 15 amino acids. CDR1 and CDR2 from the germline V gene are SSHAT and FNYEAQ (reference sequence). Trimming at V came to 6 bases and at J to 6 bases, leaving 11 bases not matched to a gene. Together with reference TRBV7-7 and TRBJ1-2, the CDR3 gives the full variable domain: GAGVSQSPRYKVTKRGQDVTLRCDPISSHATLYWYQQALGQGPEFLTYFNYEAQPDKSGLPSDRFSAERPEGSISTLTIQRTEQRDSAMYRCASRPHRGLSDGYTFGSGTRLTVV.

This chain joins TRBV5-8 and TRBJ1-2; 9 bases align to TRBD1. V lost 3 bases and J lost 12; bases outside the gene matches: 6. This CDR3 region has 12 residues. CDR1 and CDR2 (germline): SGHTS, YDEGEE. The CDR3 DNA follows: TGTGCCAGCAGCTCCGGGGACAGGGAGGACACCTTC. As protein: CASSSGDREDTF.

The rearrangement links TRBV9 to TRBJ2-2; no clear D. CDR3 length: 14 residues. Germline loops: CDR1 SGDLS, CDR2 YYNGEE. V dropped 3 bases and J dropped 0 bases, with 6 bases sitting between them. In nucleotides, the CDR3 is TGTGCCAGCAGCGGAAGAACGAACACCGGGGAGCTGTTTTTT. Translating it yields CASSGRTNTGELFF. The whole variable domain, filled in from reference TRBV9 and TRBJ2-2, reads DSGVTQTPKHLITATGQRVTLRCSPRSGDLSVYWYQQSLDQGLQFLIQYYNGEERAKGNILERFSAQQFPDLHSELNLSSLELGDSALYFCASSGRTNTGELFFGEGSRLTVL.

The chain employs TRBV27 and TRBJ1-4, with D hard to call. The germline V gene has CDR1 MNHEY and CDR2 SMNVEV (reference sequence). This CDR3 spans 17 amino acids. The V end was cut by 4 bases, the J end by 7 bases, with 22 bases between. CDR3 in amino acids: CASSSTQTTVLGEKLFF. CDR3 in DNA: TGTGCCAGCAGTTCGACACAAACGACGGTCCTTGGTGAAAAACTGTTTTTT.

The chain carries TRBV30 and TRBJ1-5; the D gene is possibly TRBD1 (6 bases). The CDR3 sequence is 13 residues long. Germline values: CDR1 GTSNPN, CDR2 SVGIG (reference sequence). Trimming removed 2 bases from V and 7 bases from J, with 12 bases in between. In DNA, the CDR3 is TGTGCCTGGAGTTTGGACAGTGGACAGCCCCAGCATTTT. Translation: CAWSLDSGQPQHF.

This clone was counted between two and nine times. The V call is TRBV25-1, the J call TRBJ1-3; 7 positions match TRBD1. CDR3 length: 15 residues. The germline CDR1 and CDR2 sequences are MGHDK and SYGVNS. The J segment lost 1 base and the V segment lost 7 bases, leaving 7 bases of the junction unmatched. The CDR3 sequence is CASNEGADSGNTIYF. The CDR3 bases are TGTGCCAGCAATGAGGGGGCGGATTCTGGAAACACCATATATTTT.

A single count supports this clone. The V call is TRBV9, the J call TRBJ1-1; D gene uncertain. The CDR3 is 13 residues long. The ends were cut back, 1 base at V and 1 base at J, with 5 bases in the middle. Germline CDR1 and CDR2: SGDLS and YYNGEE. CDR3 protein: CASSVIENTEAFF. The CDR3 nucleotides are TGTGCCAGCAGCGTAATAGAGAACACTGAAGCTTTCTTT.

This clone has just one count. The gene calls are TRBV7-6 and TRBJ1-4; the D is unclear. Germline V gives CDR1 SGHVS, CDR2 FNYEAQ. There are 14 residues in the CDR3. Trimming cost V 5 bases and J 8 bases, with 15 bases left between them. This CDR3 is CASSQFETGEKLFF. The CDR3 DNA sequence: TGTGCCAGCAGCCAATTCGAGACGGGGGAAAAACTGTTTTTT.

The chain links TRBV11-2 to TRBJ2-4; unclear D gene. Germline V gene data show CDR1 as SGHAT and CDR2 as FQNNGV. Trimming took 4 bases from V and 0 from J, leaving 10 bases between them. CDR3 size: 15 residues. This chain's CDR3 is CASSSPPLAKNIQYF. As DNA, the CDR3 is TGTGCCAGCAGCTCCCCCCCGCTAGCCAAAAACATTCAGTACTTC.

The chain couples TRBV12-2 to TRBJ2-6; the table's D call of TRBD1 was not tested on the DNA. TRBV12-2 is marked as a pseudogene. This CDR3 is 17 amino acids long. CDR3 in amino acids: CASRLAKQVSGANVLTF. Here the CDR3 DNA reads TGTGCAAGTCGCTTAGCGAAGCAGGTTTCGGGGGCCAACGTCCTGACTTTC.

V and J are TRBV4-1 and TRBJ1-2; D gene ambiguous. The CDR3 extends over 14 amino acids. The ends were cut back, 3 bases at V and 8 bases at J, with 16 bases in the middle. The V gene's germline CDR1 is MGHRA and CDR2 YSYEKL. In nucleotides, the CDR3 is TGCGCCAGCAGCCACGGACCGCCGGAGAGGGGCTACACCTTC. Its protein product is CASSHGPPERGYTF.

This chain links TRBV4-2 with TRBJ1-4; perhaps TRBD1 as D (6 bases). Germline loops: CDR1 LGHNA, CDR2 YNFKEQ. The CDR3 length is 17 residues. The germline V and J ends were trimmed by 4 bases and 0 bases, with 15 bases remaining between them. The CDR3 reads CASSPGGTFATNEKLFF. Here the CDR3 DNA reads TGTGCCAGCAGCCCGGGGGGGACATTTGCAACTAATGAAAAACTGTTTTTT.

The chain employs TRBV6-6 and TRBJ2-6; TRBD1 is a possible D gene (6 bases). The CDR3 spans 15 residues. The germline V gene has CDR1 MNHNY and CDR2 SVGAGI (reference sequence). Trimming removed 6 bases at V and 2 bases at J, with 11 bases between. The CDR3 DNA follows: TGTGCCAGCAGACACCCAGGGGCTGGGGCCAACGTCCTGACTTTC. Protein sequence: CASRHPGAGANVLTF.

The chain combines TRBV18 with TRBJ2-4; D unclear. V lost 3 bases, J lost 0 bases, and 9 bases lay in between. The length of the CDR3 is 15 residues. Germline CDR1 reads KGHSH; CDR2 reads LQKENI. This CDR3 reads CASSPPSLAKNIQYF. For the CDR3, the DNA is TGTGCCAGCTCACCCCCGTCCTTAGCCAAAAACATTCAGTACTTC.

The chain carries TRBV21-1 and TRBJ2-7. TRBV21-1 is a pseudogene locus. The CDR3 runs 14 residues. DNA of the CDR3: TGTGCCAGCAGCGAAAAGTCGCTCTTTTACGAGCAGTACTTC. Translation gives CASSEKSLFYEQYF.